Described below is a single T cell receptor beta chain sequence and its context. The data were produced by immunoSEQ multiplex PCR, yet TCRdb's version contains in-frame clones alone and is incomplete. The sample lists around 40,000 clones, approximately 92% seen once, with over 20% in the top ten. The CDR3 consists of 18 residues. V was pared by 4 bases and J by 3 bases, with 12 bases of the junction left unmatched. Germline CDR1 and CDR2: SEHNR and FQNEAQ (reference sequence). The data are from a study of T cell changes during pregnancy in multiple sclerosis. V usage is TRBV7-9 and J usage is TRBJ1-3, with 10 bases aligning to TRBD1. Sequencing used CD8+ T cells from peripheral blood mononuclear cells, obtained before pregnancy. This TCR was recovered from a female donor with multiple sclerosis, enrolled in a pregnancy study. CDR3 nucleotide sequence: TGTGCCAGCAGCTCCCGGGACAGGGGCCCTTCGAGTGGAAACACCATATATTTT. Translated, it gives CASSSRDRGPSSGNTIYF.